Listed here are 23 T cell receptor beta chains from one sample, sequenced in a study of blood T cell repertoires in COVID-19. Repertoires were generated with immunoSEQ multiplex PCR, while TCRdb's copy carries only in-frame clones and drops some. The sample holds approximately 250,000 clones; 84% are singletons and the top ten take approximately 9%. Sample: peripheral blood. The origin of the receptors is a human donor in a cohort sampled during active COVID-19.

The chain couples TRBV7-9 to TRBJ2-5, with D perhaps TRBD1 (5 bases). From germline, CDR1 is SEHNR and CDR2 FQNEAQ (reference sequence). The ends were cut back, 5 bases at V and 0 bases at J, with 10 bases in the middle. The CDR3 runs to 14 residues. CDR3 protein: CASSPRQHQETQYF. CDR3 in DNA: TGTGCCAGCAGCCCCCGACAGCACCAAGAGACCCAGTACTTC.

The CDR3 nucleotides read TGTGCCAGCAGTTACTCTATGACATCACCCCTCCACTTT. This sequence encodes CASSYSMTSPLHF. The gene calls are TRBV6-5 and TRBJ1-6; D gene unclear. V lost 0 bases to trimming and J lost 10 bases, with 7 bases between them. This CDR3 region has 13 residues. The germline V gene encodes CDR1 MNHEY and CDR2 SVGAGI.

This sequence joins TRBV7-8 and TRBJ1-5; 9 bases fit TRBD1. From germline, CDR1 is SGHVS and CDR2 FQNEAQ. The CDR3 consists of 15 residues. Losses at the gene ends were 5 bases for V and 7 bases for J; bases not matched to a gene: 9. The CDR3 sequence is CASSPGTGILQPQHF. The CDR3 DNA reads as TGTGCCAGCAGCCCAGGGACAGGGATATTACAGCCCCAGCATTTT.

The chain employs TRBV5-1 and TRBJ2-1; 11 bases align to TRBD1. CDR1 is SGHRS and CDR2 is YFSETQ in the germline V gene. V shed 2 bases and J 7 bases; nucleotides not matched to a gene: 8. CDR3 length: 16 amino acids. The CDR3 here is CASSLVWTGGSNEQFF. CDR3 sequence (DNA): TGCGCCAGCAGCTTAGTGTGGACAGGGGGCTCAAATGAGCAGTTCTTC.

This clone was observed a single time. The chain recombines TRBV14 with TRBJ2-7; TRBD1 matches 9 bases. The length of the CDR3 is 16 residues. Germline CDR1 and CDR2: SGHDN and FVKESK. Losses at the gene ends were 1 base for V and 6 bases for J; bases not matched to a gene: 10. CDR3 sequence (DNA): TGTGCCAGCAGCCAAGGGGGGGGACAGGGATCTTCCGAGCAGTACTTC. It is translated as CASSQGGGQGSSEQYF.

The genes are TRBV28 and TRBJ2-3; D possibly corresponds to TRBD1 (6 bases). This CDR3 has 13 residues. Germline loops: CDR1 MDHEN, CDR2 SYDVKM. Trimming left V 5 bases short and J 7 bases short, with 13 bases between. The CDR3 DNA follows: TGTGCCAGCAGTCCTGACAGGTCCCATACGCAGTATTTT. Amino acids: CASSPDRSHTQYF.

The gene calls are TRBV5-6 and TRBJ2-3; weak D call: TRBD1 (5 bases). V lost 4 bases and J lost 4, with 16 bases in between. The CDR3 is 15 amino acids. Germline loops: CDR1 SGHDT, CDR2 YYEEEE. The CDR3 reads CASSRSGLGADTQYF. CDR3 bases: TGTGCCAGCAGCCGATCAGGGCTAGGGGCAGATACGCAGTATTTT.

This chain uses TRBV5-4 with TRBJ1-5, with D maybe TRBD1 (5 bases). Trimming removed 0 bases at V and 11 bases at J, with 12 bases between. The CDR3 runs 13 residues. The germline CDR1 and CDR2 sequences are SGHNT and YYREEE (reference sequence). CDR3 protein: CASSLAGNGAQHF. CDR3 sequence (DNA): TGTGCCAGCAGCTTGGCAGGGAATGGGGCCCAGCATTTT.

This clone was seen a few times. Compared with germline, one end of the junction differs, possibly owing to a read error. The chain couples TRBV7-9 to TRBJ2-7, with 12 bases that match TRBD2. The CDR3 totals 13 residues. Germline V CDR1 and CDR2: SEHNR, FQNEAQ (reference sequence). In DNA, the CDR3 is TGTGCCAGCAGCCAAAGGACTAGCGGGGTAATGGACTTC. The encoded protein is CASSQRTSGVMDF.

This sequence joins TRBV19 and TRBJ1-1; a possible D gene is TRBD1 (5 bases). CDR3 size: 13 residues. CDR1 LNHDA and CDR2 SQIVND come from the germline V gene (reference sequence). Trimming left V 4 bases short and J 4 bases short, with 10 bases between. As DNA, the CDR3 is TGTGCCAGTAGTACGTGGGGGGGCACTGAAGCTTTCTTT. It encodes CASSTWGGTEAFF.

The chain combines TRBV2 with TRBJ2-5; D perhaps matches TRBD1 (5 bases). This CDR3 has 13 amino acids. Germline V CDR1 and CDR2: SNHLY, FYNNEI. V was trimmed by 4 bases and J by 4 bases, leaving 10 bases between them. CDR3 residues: CASSVRQGETQYF. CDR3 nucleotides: TGTGCCAGCAGTGTAAGGCAGGGAGAGACCCAGTACTTC. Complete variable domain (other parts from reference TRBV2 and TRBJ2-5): EPEVTQTPSHQVTQMGQEVILRCVPISNHLYFYWYRQILGQKVEFLVSFYNNEISEKSEIFDDQFSVERPDGSNFTLKIRSTKLEDSAMYFCASSVRQGETQYFGPGTRLLVL.

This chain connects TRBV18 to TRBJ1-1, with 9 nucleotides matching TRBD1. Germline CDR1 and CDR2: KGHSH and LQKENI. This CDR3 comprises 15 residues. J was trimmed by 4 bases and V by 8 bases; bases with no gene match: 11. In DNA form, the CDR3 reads TGTGCCAGCACCCCGCAGCTACAGGGGGCCACTGAAGCTTTCTTT. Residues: CASTPQLQGATEAFF.

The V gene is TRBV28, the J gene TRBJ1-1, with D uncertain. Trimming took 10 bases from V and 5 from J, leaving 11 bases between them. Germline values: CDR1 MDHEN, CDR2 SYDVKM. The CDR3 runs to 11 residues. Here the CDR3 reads CATFVSTEAFF. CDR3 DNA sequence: TGTGCCACCTTTGTGAGTACTGAAGCTTTCTTT.

CDR3 amino acids: CASGLVAGVSGELFF. The DNA of the CDR3 is TGTGCTAGTGGTTTGGTAGCGGGAGTCTCAGGGGAGCTGTTTTTT. The chain combines TRBV12-5 with TRBJ2-2, with 8 positions matching TRBD2. The CDR3 spans 15 residues. Germline assignment: CDR1 LGHNT and CDR2 FRNRAP. V shed 0 bases, J shed 8 bases, and the junction held 5 bases outside the gene matches.

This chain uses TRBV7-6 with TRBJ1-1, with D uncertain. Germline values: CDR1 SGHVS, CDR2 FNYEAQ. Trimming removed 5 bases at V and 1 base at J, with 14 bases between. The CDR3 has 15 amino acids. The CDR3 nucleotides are TGTGCCAGCAGCCTCTCCCCAGGCGAGAACACTGAAGCTTTCTTT. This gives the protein CASSLSPGENTEAFF.

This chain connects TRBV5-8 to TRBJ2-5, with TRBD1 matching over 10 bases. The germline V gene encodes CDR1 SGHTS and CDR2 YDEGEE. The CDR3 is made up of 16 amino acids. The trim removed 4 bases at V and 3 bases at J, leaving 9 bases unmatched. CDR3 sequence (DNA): TGTGCCAGCAGCACCGCCGGGACAGGGGTTAAAGAGACCCAGTACTTC. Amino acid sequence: CASSTAGTGVKETQYF.

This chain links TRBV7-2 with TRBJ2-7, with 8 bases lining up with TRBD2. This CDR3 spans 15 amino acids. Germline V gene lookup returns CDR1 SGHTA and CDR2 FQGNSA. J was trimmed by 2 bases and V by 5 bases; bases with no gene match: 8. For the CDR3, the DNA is TGTGCCAGCAGCCCTGGGCGGGGGGATCCCTACGAGCAGTACTTC. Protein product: CASSPGRGDPYEQYF. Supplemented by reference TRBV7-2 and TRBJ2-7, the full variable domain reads GAGVSQSPSNKVTEKGKDVELRCDPISGHTALYWYRQSLGQGLEFLIYFQGNSAPDKSGLPSDRFSAERTGGSVSTLTIQRTQQEDSAVYLCASSPGRGDPYEQYFGPGTRLTVT.

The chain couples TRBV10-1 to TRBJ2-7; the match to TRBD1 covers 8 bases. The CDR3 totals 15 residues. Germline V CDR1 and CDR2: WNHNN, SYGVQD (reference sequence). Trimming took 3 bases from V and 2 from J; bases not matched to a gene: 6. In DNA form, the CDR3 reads TGCGCCAGCAGTGACAGTGGGACAGGAGCCTACGAGCAGTACTTC. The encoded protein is CASSDSGTGAYEQYF.

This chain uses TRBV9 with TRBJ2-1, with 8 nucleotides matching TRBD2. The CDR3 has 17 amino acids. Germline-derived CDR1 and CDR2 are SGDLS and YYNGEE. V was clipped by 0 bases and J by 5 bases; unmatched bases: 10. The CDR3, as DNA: TGTGCCAGCAGCGTAGTGGCGGGAGGATTTAACGACAATGAGCAGTTCTTC. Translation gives CASSVVAGGFNDNEQFF.

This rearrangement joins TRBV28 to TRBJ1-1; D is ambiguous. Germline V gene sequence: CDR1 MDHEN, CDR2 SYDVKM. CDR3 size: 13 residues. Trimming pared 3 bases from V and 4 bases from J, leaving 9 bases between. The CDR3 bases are TGTGCCAGCAGTTTCCCCCGCAGCACTGAAGCTTTCTTT. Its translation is CASSFPRSTEAFF.

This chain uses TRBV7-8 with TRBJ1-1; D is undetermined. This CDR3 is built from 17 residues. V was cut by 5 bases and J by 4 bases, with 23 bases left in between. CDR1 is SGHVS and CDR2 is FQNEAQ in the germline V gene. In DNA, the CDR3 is TGTGCCAGCAGCATGGGAGGTTTTGGGGTCGGGATCACTGAAGCTTTCTTT. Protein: CASSMGGFGVGITEAFF.

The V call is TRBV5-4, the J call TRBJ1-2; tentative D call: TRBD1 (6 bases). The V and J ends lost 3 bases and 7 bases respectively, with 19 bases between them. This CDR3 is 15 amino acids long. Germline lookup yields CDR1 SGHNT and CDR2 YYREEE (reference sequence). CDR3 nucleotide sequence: TGTGCCAGCAGCTCCCTCGGGGGGGCGATAGGTGGCTACACCTTC. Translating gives CASSSLGGAIGGYTF.

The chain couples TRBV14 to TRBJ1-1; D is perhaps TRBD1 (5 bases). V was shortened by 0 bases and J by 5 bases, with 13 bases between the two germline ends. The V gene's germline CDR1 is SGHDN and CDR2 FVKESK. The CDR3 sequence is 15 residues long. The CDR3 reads CASSQDRGRVTEAFF. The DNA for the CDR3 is TGTGCCAGCAGCCAAGATAGGGGCAGGGTAACTGAAGCTTTCTTT.